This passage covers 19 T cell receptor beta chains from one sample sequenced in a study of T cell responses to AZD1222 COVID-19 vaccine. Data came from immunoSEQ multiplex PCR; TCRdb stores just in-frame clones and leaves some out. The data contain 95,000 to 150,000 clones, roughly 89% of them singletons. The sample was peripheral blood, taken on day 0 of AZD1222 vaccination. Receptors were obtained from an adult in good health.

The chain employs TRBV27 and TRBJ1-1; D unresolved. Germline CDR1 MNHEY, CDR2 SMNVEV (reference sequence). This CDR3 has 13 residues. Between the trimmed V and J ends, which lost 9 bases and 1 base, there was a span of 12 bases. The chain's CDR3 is CASALAGNTEAFF. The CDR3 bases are TGTGCCAGTGCCTTGGCAGGGAACACTGAAGCTTTCTTT.

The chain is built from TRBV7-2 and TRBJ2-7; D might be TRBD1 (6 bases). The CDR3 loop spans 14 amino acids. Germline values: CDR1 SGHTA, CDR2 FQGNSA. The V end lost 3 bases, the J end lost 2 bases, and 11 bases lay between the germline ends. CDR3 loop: CASSFGQWTYEQYF. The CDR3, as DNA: TGTGCCAGCAGCTTCGGACAGTGGACCTACGAGCAGTACTTC. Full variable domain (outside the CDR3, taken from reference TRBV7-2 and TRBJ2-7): GAGVSQSPSNKVTEKGKDVELRCDPISGHTALYWYRQSLGQGLEFLIYFQGNSAPDKSGLPSDRFSAERTGGSVSTLTIQRTQQEDSAVYLCASSFGQWTYEQYFGPGTRLTVT.

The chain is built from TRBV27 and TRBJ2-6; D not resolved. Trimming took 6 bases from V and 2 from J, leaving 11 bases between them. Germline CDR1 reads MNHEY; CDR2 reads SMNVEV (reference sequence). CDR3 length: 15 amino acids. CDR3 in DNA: TGTGCCAGCAGCCCCGGTCGGGCTGGGGCCAACGTCCTGACTTTC. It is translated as CASSPGRAGANVLTF.

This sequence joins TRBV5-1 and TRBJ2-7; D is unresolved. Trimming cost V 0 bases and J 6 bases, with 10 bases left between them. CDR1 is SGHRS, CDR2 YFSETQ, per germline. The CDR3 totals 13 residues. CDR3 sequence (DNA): TGCGCCAGCAGCTTGGCCGGACGAAGCGAGCAGTACTTC. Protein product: CASSLAGRSEQYF.

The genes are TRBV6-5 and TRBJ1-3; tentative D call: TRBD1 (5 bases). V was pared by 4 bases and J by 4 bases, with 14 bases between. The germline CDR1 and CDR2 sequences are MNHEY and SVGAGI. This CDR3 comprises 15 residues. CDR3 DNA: TGTGCCAGCAGTTCCCCGCAGGGCCCCGGAAACACCATATATTTT. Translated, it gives CASSSPQGPGNTIYF.

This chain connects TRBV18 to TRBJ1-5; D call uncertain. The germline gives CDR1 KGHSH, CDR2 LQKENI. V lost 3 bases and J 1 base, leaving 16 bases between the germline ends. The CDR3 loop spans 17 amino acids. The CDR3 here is CASSPSVLDLSNQPQHF. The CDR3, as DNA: TGTGCCAGCTCACCTTCCGTTTTGGACCTGAGCAATCAGCCCCAGCATTTT. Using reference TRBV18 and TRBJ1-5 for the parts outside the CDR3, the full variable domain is NAGVMQNPRHLVRRRGQEARLRCSPMKGHSHVYWYRQLPEEGLKFMVYLQKENIIDESGMPKERFSAEFPKEGPSILRIQQVVRGDSAAYFCASSPSVLDLSNQPQHFGDGTRLSIL.

CDR3 amino acids: CATLRGGTDTQYF. The DNA for the CDR3 is TGTGCCACCCTTCGGGGGGGCACAGATACGCAGTATTTT. J is TRBJ2-3 and V is TRBV7-9; 7 nucleotides agree with TRBD2. Looked up from germline, CDR1 is SEHNR and CDR2 is FQNEAQ (reference sequence). Germline trimming cut 10 bases from V and 1 base from J; bases unmatched to any gene: 5. CDR3 length: 13 residues.

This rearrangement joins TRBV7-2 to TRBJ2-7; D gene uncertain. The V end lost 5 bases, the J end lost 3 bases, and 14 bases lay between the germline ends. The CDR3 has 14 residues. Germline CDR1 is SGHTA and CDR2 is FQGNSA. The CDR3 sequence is CASSPSGFSYEQYF. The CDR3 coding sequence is TGTGCCAGCAGCCCCTCCGGGTTCAGCTACGAGCAGTACTTC.

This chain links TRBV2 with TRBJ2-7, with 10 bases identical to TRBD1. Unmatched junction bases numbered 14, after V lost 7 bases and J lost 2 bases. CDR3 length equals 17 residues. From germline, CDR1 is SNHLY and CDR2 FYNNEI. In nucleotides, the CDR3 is TGTGCCAGCATCCGGGACAGGGGCGGACTAGTGCCCTACGAGCAGTACTTC. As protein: CASIRDRGGLVPYEQYF.

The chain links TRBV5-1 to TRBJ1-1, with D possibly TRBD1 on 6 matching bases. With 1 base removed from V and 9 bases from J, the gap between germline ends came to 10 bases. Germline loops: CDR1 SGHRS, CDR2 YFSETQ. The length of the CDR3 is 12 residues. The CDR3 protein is CASSLSGTKAFF. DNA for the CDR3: TGCGCCAGCAGCTTGTCAGGGACAAAAGCTTTCTTT.

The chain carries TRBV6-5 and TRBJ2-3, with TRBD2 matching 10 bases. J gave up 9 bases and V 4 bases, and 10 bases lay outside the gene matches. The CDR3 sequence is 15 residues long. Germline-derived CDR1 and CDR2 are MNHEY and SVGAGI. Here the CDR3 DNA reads TGTGCCAGCAGTTTAACTAGCGGGACCAAGAGAACGCAGTATTTT. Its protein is CASSLTSGTKRTQYF.

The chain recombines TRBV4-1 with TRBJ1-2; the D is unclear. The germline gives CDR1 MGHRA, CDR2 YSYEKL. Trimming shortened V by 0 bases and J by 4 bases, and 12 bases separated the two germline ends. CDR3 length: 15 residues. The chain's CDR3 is CASSQDISNSYGYTF. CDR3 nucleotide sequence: TGCGCCAGCAGCCAAGACATTTCAAACAGCTATGGCTACACCTTC.

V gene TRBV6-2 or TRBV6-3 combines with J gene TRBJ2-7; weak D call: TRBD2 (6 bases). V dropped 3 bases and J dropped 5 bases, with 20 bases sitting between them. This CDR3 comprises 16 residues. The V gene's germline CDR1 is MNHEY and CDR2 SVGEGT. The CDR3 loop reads CASSYSPGRKENEQYF. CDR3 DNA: TGTGCCAGCAGTTATTCTCCTGGGAGGAAGGAAAACGAGCAGTACTTC.

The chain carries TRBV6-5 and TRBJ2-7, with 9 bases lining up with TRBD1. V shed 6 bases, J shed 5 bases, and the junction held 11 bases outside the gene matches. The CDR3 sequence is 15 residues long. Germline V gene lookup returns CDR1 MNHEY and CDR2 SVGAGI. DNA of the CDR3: TGTGCCAGCAGACTCCCGGGACAGGGATTCAACGAGCAGTACTTC. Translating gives CASRLPGQGFNEQYF.

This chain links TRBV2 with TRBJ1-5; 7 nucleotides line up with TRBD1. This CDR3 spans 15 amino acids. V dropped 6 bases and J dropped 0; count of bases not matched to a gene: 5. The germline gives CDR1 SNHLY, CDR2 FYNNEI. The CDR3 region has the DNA TGTGCCAGCAGACGGGGACAGCGTAGCAATCAGCCCCAGCATTTT. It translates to CASRRGQRSNQPQHF.

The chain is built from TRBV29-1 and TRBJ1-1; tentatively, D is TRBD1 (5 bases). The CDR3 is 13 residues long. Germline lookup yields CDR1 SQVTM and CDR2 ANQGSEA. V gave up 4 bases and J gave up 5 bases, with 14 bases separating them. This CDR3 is CSVGKAEGTEAFF. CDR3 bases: TGCAGCGTTGGTAAGGCTGAGGGGACTGAAGCTTTCTTT.

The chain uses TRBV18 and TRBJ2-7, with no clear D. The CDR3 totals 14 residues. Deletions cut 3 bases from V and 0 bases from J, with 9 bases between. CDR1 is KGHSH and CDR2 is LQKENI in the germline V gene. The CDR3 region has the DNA TGTGCCAGCTCACCTGCAATGGCCTCCTACGAGCAGTACTTC. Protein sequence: CASSPAMASYEQYF.

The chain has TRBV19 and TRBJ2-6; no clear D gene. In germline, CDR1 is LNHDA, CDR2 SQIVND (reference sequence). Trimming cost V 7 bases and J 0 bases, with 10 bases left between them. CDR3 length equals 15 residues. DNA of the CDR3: TGTGCCAGTAAAGAAGAGGCCTCTGGGGCCAACGTCCTGACTTTC. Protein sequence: CASKEEASGANVLTF.

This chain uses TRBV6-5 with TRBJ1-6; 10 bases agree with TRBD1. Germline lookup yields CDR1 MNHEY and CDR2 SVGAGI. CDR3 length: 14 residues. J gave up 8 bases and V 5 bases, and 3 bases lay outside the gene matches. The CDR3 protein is CASSTGTGDSPLHF. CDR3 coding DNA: TGTGCCAGCAGTACCGGGACAGGGGATTCACCCCTCCACTTT.